The 18 T cell receptor beta chains presented below share a single source sample, sequenced in a study of blood T cell repertoires in COVID-19. Assay used: immunoSEQ multiplex PCR; TCRdb lists only in-frame clones, some missing. The top ten hold roughly 15% of the sample, which has more than 80,000 clones, approximately 80% seen once. The sequencing sample was made of peripheral blood. The receptor set was obtained from a human donor in a cohort sampled during active COVID-19.

V usage is TRBV25-1 and J usage is TRBJ1-1, with 9 bases that match TRBD1. With V trimmed by 3 bases and J by 2 bases, 7 bases remained unmatched. Per the germline V gene, CDR1 is MGHDK and CDR2 is SYGVNS. The CDR3 totals 16 residues. CDR3 DNA: TGTGCCAGCAGTGATGGACAGGGGTATAGAAACACTGAAGCTTTCTTT. This codes for CASSDGQGYRNTEAFF.

The CDR3 loop is CASSQTSRERNSPLHF. The CDR3 bases are TGTGCCAGCAGCCAAACTTCGAGGGAGAGAAATTCACCCCTCCACTTT. The rearrangement uses TRBV3-1 (or the pseudogene TRBV3-2) and TRBJ1-6; D remains unclear. Germline V lookup: CDR1 LGHDT, CDR2 YNNKEL (reference sequence). Trimming took off 2 bases at V and 7 bases at J, with 15 bases between the two ends. This CDR3 is built from 16 residues.

This clone was counted at least ten times. The chain links TRBV6-1 to TRBJ2-5; the D gene is possibly TRBD2 (6 bases). Trimming took 2 bases from V and 7 from J, leaving 20 bases between them. The CDR3 spans 16 residues. CDR1 and CDR2 from the germline V gene are MNHNS and SASEGT. The CDR3 protein is CASSEIAETPSGTQYF. The CDR3 nucleotides are TGTGCCAGCAGTGAAATAGCGGAGACCCCATCGGGGACCCAGTACTTC.

The chain uses TRBV15 and TRBJ2-7, with 8 bases identical to TRBD2. Germline trimming cut 0 bases from V and 6 bases from J; bases unmatched to any gene: 7. The CDR3 has 15 residues. Germline CDR1 reads LNHNV; CDR2 reads YYDKDF (reference sequence). The CDR3 sequence: CATSRDGSGGSEQYF. In DNA, the CDR3 is TGTGCCACCAGCAGAGATGGTTCGGGGGGGTCCGAGCAGTACTTC.

This clone was observed a handful of times. The rearrangement links TRBV5-1 to TRBJ1-6; 9 nucleotides match TRBD1. J gave up 7 bases and V 4 bases, and 6 bases lay outside the gene matches. CDR3 length equals 15 residues. CDR1 and CDR2 from the germline V gene are SGHRS and YFSETQ. Here the CDR3 reads CASSGYGQGNSPLHF. The CDR3 region has the DNA TGCGCCAGCAGCGGCTACGGACAGGGGAATTCACCCCTCCACTTT.

The chain links TRBV7-9 to TRBJ2-1; TRBD2 matches 11 bases. The CDR3 is 17 residues long. Trimming cost V 8 bases and J 1 base; bases outside gene matches: 10. Looked up from germline, CDR1 is SEHNR and CDR2 is FQNEAQ (reference sequence). The CDR3 region is CASFGLAGGKSYNEQFF. The CDR3 DNA reads TGTGCCAGCTTCGGGCTAGCGGGAGGCAAATCCTACAATGAGCAGTTCTTC.

The rearrangement links TRBV7-3 to TRBJ1-2; 11 bases align to TRBD1. Germline V gives CDR1 SGHTA, CDR2 FQGTGA. Losses at the gene ends were 6 bases for V and 8 bases for J; bases not matched to a gene: 11. The CDR3 sequence is 15 residues long. CDR3 in amino acids: CASSPHGQGAGGYTF. The CDR3 DNA is TGTGCCAGCAGTCCCCATGGACAGGGGGCGGGAGGCTACACCTTC.

This clone was seen many times. The chain carries TRBV7-9 and TRBJ2-7; no definite D call. V dropped 1 base and J dropped 11 bases, with 9 bases sitting between them. Germline-derived CDR1 and CDR2 are SEHNR and FQNEAQ (reference sequence). This CDR3 spans 11 amino acids. Here the CDR3 reads CASSLGEVEYF. Here the CDR3 DNA reads TGTGCCAGCAGCTTAGGAGAAGTGGAGTACTTC.

V gene TRBV2 combines with J gene TRBJ1-4, with no clear D. V was trimmed by 3 bases and J by 2 bases, leaving 13 bases between them. Germline CDR1 reads SNHLY; CDR2 reads FYNNEI. This CDR3 has 16 amino acids. The CDR3 DNA reads TGTGCCAGCAGTGAGGGTAGCTTTGCTACTAATGAAAAACTGTTTTTT. It is translated as CASSEGSFATNEKLFF.

The rearrangement joins TRBV6-6 to TRBJ1-5; perhaps TRBD1 as D (6 bases). This CDR3 region has 15 residues. Trimming removed 7 bases from V and 1 base from J, with 14 bases in between. Germline assignment: CDR1 MNHNY and CDR2 SVGAGI (reference sequence). CDR3 amino acids: CASIPMGTSNQPQHF. The DNA of the CDR3 is TGTGCCAGCATCCCAATGGGGACAAGCAATCAGCCCCAGCATTTT.

This chain joins TRBV7-9 and TRBJ1-2, with TRBD1 matching over 7 bases. The CDR3 spans 15 residues. Germline V gene sequence: CDR1 SEHNR, CDR2 FQNEAQ (reference sequence). The ends lost 2 bases at V and 4 bases at J; junction bases unmatched: 7. CDR3: CASSLSSQGSYGYTF. CDR3 bases: TGTGCCAGCAGCTTATCCTCACAGGGGAGCTATGGCTACACCTTC.

The chain couples TRBV4-2 to TRBJ1-1; possible D gene TRBD1, 6 bases. Germline CDR1 LGHNA, CDR2 YNFKEQ. The CDR3 consists of 16 residues. V was pared by 4 bases and J by 11 bases, with 26 bases between. The CDR3 DNA follows: TGTGCCAGCAGCCTCCCGGGGTCACAGGGAGGGGTGTTTGCTTTCTTT. It encodes CASSLPGSQGGVFAFF.

This clone showed up just a few times. The chain employs TRBV4-2 and TRBJ2-3; 9 bases agree with TRBD2. The CDR3 is made up of 15 amino acids. Per germline, CDR1 LGHNA and CDR2 YNFKEQ. V was clipped by 1 base and J by 3 bases; unmatched bases: 2. This CDR3 is CASSQGGGDTDTQYF. Here the CDR3 DNA reads TGTGCCAGCAGCCAAGGCGGGGGGGATACAGATACGCAGTATTTT.

The count of this clone is one. This chain connects TRBV7-9 to TRBJ2-3; 13 bases align to TRBD2. This CDR3 contains 17 residues. CDR1 and CDR2 (germline): SEHNR, FQNEAQ (reference sequence). The ends lost 3 bases at V and 2 bases at J; junction bases unmatched: 5. The CDR3 spells CASSFTSGGADTDTQYF. The CDR3 DNA is TGTGCCAGCAGCTTCACTAGCGGGGGGGCTGACACAGATACGCAGTATTTT.

The gene calls are TRBV21-1 and TRBJ1-3; TRBD1 reflects the table's D call only, with no check against the DNA. TRBV21-1 is a pseudogene locus. This CDR3 has 14 amino acids. CDR3 amino acids: CASSNRDRSNTIYF. The CDR3, as DNA: TGTGCCAGCAGCAACCGGGACAGAAGTAACACCATATATTTT.

The chain links TRBV28 to TRBJ1-5; TRBD1 matches at 8 bases. The CDR3 totals 15 residues. Losses at the gene ends were 1 base for V and 5 bases for J; bases not matched to a gene: 4. CDR1 is MDHEN, CDR2 SYDVKM, per germline. CDR3 region: CASSLYGQGYQPQHF. The CDR3, as DNA: TGTGCCAGCAGTTTATATGGACAGGGCTATCAGCCCCAGCATTTT.

V usage is TRBV30 and J usage is TRBJ1-2; D is perhaps TRBD1 (5 bases). V lost 8 bases and J lost 8, with 18 bases in between. Germline V gene data show CDR1 as GTSNPN and CDR2 as SVGIG (reference sequence). This CDR3 contains 12 residues. The CDR3 DNA reads as TGTGCCCTGGCTTTGGGGCTAGGGGGCTACACCTTC. Protein product: CALALGLGGYTF.

J is TRBJ1-2 and V is TRBV5-1; no definite D call. Germline lookup yields CDR1 SGHRS and CDR2 YFSETQ. Trimming stripped 0 bases from V and 0 bases from J, with 12 bases between. This CDR3 spans 16 amino acids. For the CDR3, the DNA is TGCGCCAGCAGCTTGGACGGGAGCGACTCTAACTATGGCTACACCTTC. This sequence encodes CASSLDGSDSNYGYTF.